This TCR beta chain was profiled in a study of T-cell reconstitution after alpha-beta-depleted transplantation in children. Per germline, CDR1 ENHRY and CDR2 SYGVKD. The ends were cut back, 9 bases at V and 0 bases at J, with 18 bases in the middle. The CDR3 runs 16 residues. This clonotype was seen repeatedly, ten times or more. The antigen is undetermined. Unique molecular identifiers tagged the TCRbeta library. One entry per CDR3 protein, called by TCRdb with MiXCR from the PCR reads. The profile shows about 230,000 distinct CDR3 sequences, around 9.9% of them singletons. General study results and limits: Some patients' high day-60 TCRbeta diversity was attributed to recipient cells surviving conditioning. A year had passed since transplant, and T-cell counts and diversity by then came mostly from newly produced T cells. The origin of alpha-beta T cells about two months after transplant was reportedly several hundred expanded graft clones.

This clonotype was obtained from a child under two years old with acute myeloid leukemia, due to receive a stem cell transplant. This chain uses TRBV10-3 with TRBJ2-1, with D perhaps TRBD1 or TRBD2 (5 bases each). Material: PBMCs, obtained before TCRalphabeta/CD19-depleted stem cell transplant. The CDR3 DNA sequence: TGTGCCATGGCTTCCACGAAGGGGAGCTCCTACAATGAGCAGTTCTTC. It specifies CAMASTKGSSYNEQFF.